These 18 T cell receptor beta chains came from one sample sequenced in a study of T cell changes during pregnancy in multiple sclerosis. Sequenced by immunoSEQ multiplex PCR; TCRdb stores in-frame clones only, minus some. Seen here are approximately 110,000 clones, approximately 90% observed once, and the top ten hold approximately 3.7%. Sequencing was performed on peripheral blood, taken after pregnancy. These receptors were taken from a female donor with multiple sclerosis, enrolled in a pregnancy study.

The CDR3 sequence is CASSGTRDNSPLHF. CDR3 DNA sequence: TGTGCCAGCAGCGGTACCAGGGATAATTCACCCCTCCACTTT. The chain links TRBV9 to TRBJ1-6; weak D call: TRBD1 (5 bases). CDR1 and CDR2 from the germline V gene are SGDLS and YYNGEE. The CDR3 has 14 residues. Between the trimmed V and J ends, which lost 3 bases and 5 bases, there was a span of 9 bases.

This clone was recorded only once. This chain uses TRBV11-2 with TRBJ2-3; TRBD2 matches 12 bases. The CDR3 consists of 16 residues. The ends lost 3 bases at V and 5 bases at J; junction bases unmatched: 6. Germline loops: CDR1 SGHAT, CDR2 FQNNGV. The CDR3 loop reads CASSFLAGGPQDTQYF. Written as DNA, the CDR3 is TGTGCCAGCAGCTTTCTAGCGGGGGGGCCTCAAGATACGCAGTATTTT.

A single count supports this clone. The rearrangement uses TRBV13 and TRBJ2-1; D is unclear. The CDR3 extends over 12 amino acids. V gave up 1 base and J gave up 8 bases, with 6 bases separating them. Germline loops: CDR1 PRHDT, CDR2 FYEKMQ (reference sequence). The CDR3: CASSLATHEQFF. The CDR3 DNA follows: TGTGCCAGCAGCTTAGCTACGCATGAGCAGTTCTTC.

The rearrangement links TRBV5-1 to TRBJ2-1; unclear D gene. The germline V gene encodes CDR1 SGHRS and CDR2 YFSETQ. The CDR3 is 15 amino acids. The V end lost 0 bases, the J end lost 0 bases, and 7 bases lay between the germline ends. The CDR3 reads CASSLEESSYNEQFF. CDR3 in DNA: TGCGCCAGCAGCTTGGAAGAGAGCTCCTACAATGAGCAGTTCTTC.

The CDR3 DNA reads as TGTGCCAGCGACCCCGGGTTAGTCCTCAACTCCTACGAGCAGTACTTC. The encoded protein is CASDPGLVLNSYEQYF. The genes are TRBV6-6 and TRBJ2-7, with D hard to call. The CDR3 has 16 residues. Germline CDR1 and CDR2: MNHNY and SVGAGI (reference sequence). The ends were cut back, 8 bases at V and 0 bases at J, with 20 bases in the middle.

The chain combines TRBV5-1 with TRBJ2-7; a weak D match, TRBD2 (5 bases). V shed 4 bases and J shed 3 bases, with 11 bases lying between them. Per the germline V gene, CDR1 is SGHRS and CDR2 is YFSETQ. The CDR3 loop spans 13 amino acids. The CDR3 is CASSPAGDYEQYF. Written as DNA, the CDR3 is TGCGCCAGCAGCCCCGCCGGGGACTACGAGCAGTACTTC.

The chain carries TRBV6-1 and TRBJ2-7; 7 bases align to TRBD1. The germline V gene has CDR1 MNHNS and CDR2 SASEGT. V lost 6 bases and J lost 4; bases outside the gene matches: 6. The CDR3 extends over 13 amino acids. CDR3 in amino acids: CASRTGDIYEQYF. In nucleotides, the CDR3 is TGTGCCAGCAGAACAGGGGATATTTACGAGCAGTACTTC.

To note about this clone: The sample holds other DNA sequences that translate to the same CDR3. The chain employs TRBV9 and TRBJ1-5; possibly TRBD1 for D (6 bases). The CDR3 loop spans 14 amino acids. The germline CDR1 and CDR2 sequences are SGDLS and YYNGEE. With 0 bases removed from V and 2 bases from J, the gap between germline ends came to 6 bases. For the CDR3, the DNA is TGTGCCAGCAGCGTAGAGGGGGGCAATCAGCCCCAGCATTTT. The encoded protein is CASSVEGGNQPQHF.

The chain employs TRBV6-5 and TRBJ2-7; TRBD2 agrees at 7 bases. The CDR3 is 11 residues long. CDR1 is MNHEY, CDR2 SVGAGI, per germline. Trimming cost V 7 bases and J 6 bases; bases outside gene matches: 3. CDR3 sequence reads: CASTPGGEQYF. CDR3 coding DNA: TGTGCCAGCACCCCGGGGGGCGAGCAGTACTTC.

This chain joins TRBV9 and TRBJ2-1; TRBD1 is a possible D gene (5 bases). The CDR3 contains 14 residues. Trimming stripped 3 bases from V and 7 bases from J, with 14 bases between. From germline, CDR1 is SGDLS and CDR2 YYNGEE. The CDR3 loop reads CASSETDRPNEQFF. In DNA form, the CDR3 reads TGTGCCAGCAGCGAGACCGACAGACCGAATGAGCAGTTCTTC.

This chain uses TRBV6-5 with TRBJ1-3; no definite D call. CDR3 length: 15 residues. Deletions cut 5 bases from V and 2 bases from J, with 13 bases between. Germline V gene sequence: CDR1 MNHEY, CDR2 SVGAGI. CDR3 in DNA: TGTGCCAGCAGTACCAAAACAGCCGCTGGAAACACCATATATTTT. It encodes CASSTKTAAGNTIYF.

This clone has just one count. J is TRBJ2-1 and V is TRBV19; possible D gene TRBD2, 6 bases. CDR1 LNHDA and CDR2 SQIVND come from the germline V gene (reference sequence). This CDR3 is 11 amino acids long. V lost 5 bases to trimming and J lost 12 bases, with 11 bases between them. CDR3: CASSAPGAQFF. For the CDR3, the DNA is TGTGCCAGTAGTGCGCCGGGAGCGCAGTTCTTC.

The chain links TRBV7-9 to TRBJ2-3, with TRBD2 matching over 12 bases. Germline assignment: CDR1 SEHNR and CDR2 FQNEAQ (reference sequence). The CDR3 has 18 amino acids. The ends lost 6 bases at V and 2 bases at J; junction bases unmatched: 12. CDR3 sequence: CASSETSGGPLFTDTQYF. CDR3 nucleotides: TGTGCCAGCAGTGAAACTAGCGGGGGGCCCCTTTTCACAGATACGCAGTATTTT.

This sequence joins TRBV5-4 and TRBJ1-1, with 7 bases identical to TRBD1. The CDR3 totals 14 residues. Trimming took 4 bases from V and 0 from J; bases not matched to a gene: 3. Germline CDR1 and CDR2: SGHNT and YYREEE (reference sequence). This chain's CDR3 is CASSKGQMNTEAFF. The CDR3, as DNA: TGTGCCAGCAGCAAGGGACAGATGAACACTGAAGCTTTCTTT. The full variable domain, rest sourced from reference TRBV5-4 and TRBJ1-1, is ETGVTQSPTHLIKTRGQQVTLRCSSQSGHNTVSWYQQALGQGPQFIFQYYREEENGRGNFPPRFSGLQFPNYSSELNVNALELDDSALYLCASSKGQMNTEAFFGQGTRLTVV.

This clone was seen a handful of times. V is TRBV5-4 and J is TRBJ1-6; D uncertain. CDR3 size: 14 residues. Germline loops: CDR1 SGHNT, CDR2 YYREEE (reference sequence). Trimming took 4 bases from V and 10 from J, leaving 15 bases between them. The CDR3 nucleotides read TGTGCCAGCAGCCCCACAATTGACAAGTCACCCCTCCACTTT. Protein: CASSPTIDKSPLHF.

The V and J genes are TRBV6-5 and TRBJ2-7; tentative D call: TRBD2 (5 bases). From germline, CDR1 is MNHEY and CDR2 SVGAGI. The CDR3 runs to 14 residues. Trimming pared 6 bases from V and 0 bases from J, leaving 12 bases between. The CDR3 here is CASSLAGSSYEQYF. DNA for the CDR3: TGTGCCAGCAGCCTAGCTGGGAGCTCCTACGAGCAGTACTTC.

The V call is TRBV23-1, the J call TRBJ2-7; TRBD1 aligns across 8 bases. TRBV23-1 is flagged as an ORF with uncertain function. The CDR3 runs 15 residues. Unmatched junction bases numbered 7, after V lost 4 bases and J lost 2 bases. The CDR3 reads CASSRGDRKTYEQYF. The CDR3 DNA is TGCGCCAGCAGTCGAGGGGACAGGAAAACCTACGAGCAGTACTTC.

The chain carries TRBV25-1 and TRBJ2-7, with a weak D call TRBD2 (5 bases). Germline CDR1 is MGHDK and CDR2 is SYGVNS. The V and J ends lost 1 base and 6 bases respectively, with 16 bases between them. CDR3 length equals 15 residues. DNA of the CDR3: TGTGCCAGCAGTGAATCTAAGGGAGAAACGGGCGAGCAGTACTTC. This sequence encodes CASSESKGETGEQYF.